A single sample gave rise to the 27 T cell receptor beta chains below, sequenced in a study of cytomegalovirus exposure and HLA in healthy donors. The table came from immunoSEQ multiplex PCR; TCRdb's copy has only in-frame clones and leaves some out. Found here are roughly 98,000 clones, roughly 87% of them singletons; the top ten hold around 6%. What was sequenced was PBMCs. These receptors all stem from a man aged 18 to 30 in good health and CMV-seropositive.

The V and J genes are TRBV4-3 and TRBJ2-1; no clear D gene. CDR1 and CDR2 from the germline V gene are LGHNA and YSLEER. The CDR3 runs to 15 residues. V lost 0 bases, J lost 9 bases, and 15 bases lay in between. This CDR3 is CASSQDVFRRTEQFF. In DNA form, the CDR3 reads TGCGCCAGCAGCCAAGATGTCTTCAGAAGAACTGAGCAGTTCTTC.

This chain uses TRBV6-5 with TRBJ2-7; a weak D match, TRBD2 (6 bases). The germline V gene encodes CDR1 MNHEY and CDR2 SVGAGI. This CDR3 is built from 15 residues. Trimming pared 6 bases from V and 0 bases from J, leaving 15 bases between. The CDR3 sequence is CASSRTDGGSYEQYF. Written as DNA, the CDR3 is TGTGCCAGCAGCCGCACGGACGGGGGCTCCTACGAGCAGTACTTC.

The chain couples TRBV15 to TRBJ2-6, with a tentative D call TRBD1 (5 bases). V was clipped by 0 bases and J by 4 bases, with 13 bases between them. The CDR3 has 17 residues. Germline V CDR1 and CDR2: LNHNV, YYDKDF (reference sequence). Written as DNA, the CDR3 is TGTGCCACCAGCAGAGACACCGTGACAGCCGGGGCCAACGTCCTGACTTTC. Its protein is CATSRDTVTAGANVLTF.

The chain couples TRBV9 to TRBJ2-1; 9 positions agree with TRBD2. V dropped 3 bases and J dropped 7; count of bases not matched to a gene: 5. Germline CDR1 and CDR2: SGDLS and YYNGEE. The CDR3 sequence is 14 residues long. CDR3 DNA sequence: TGTGCCAGCAGCGCACTGACTAGCGGAAATGAGCAGTTCTTC. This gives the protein CASSALTSGNEQFF.

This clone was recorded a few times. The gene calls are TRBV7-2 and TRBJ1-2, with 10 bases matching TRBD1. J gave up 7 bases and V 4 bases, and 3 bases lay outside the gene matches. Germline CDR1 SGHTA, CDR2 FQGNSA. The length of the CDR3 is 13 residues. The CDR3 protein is CASSSGDRGGYTF. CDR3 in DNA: TGTGCCAGCAGCTCAGGGGACAGGGGTGGCTACACCTTC.

Here the CDR3 reads CASSTSTGGFEKLFF. The CDR3 region has the DNA TGTGCCAGCAGCACCTCGACAGGGGGATTTGAAAAACTGTTTTTT. The rearrangement joins TRBV13 to TRBJ1-4, with TRBD1 identical over 9 bases. Losses at the gene ends were 5 bases for V and 7 bases for J; bases not matched to a gene: 8. The CDR3 length is 15 residues. Per the germline V gene, CDR1 is PRHDT and CDR2 is FYEKMQ (reference sequence). Based on the CDR3 plus reference TRBV13 and TRBJ1-4, the full variable domain is AAGVIQSPRHLIKEKRETATLKCYPIPRHDTVYWYQQGPGQDPQFLISFYEKMQSDKGSIPDRFSAQQFSDYHSELNMSSLELGDSALYFCASSTSTGGFEKLFFGSGTQLSVL.

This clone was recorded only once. The CDR3 reads CASSPWTETNYGYTF. CDR3 coding DNA: TGTGCCAGCAGCCCTTGGACAGAGACCAACTATGGCTACACCTTC. This chain connects TRBV9 to TRBJ1-2; weak D call: TRBD1 (6 bases). Looked up from germline, CDR1 is SGDLS and CDR2 is YYNGEE. The CDR3 sequence is 15 residues long. V lost 4 bases to trimming and J lost 2 bases, with 15 bases between them. The full variable domain, its missing parts supplied by reference TRBV9 and TRBJ1-2, is DSGVTQTPKHLITATGQRVTLRCSPRSGDLSVYWYQQSLDQGLQFLIQYYNGEERAKGNILERFSAQQFPDLHSELNLSSLELGDSALYFCASSPWTETNYGYTFGSGTRLTVV.

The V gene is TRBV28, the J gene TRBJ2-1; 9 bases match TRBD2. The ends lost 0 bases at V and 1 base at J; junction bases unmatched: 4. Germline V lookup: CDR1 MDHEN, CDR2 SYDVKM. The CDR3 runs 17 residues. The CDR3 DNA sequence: TGTGCCAGCAGTTTATGGGTAGCGGGAGCTTCCTACAATGAGCAGTTCTTC. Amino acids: CASSLWVAGASYNEQFF.

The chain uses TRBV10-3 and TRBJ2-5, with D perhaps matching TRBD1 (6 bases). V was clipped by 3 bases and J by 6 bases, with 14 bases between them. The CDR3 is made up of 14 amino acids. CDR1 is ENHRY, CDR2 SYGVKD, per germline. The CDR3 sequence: CAISDQQGYQTQYF. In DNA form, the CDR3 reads TGTGCCATCAGTGACCAACAGGGTTACCAGACCCAGTACTTC.

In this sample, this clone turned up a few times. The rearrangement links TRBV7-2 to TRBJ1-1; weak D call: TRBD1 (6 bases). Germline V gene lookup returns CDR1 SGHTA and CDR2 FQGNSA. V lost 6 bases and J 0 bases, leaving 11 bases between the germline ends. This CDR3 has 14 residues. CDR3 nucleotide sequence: TGTGCCAGCAGTTGGGGGCAGCTGAACACTGAAGCTTTCTTT. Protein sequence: CASSWGQLNTEAFF.

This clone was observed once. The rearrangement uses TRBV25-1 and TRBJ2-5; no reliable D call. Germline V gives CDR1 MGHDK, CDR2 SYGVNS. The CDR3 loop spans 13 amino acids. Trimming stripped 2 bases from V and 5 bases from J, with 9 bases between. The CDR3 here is CASSETLRETQYF. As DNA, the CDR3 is TGTGCCAGCAGTGAAACCCTTCGGGAGACCCAGTACTTC.

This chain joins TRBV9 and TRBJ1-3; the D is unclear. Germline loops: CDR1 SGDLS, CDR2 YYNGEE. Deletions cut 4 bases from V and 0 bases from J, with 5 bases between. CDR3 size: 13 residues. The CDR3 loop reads CASSPSSGNTIYF. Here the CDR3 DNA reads TGTGCCAGCAGCCCTTCCTCTGGAAACACCATATATTTT.

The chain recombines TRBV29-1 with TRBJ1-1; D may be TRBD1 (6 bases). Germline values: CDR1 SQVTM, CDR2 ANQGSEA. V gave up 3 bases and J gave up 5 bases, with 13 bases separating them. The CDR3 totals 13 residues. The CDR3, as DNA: TGCAGCGTTGATGGGGGGGCGAGTACTGAAGCTTTCTTT. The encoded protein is CSVDGGASTEAFF.

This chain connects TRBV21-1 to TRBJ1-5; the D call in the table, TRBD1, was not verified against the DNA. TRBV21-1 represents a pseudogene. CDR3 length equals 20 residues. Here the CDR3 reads CASSGWDRPPEQDGNQPQHF. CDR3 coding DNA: TGTGCCAGCAGCGGGTGGGACAGGCCCCCGGAGCAAGACGGCAATCAGCCCCAGCATTTT.

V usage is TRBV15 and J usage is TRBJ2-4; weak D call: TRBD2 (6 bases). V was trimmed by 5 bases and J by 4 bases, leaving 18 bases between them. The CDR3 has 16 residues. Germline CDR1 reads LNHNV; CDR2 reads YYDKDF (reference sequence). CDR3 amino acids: CATSVPMGGEKNIQYF. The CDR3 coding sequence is TGTGCCACCAGCGTCCCCATGGGGGGTGAGAAAAACATTCAGTACTTC.

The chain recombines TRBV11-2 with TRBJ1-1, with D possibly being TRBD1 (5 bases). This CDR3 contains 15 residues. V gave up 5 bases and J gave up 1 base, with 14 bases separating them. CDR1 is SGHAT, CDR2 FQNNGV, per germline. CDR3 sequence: CASSPSGGGNTEAFF. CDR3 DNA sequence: TGTGCCAGCAGCCCCTCTGGGGGGGGGAACACTGAAGCTTTCTTT. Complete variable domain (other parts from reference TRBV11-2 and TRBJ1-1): EAGVAQSPRYKIIEKRQSVAFWCNPISGHATLYWYQQILGQGPKLLIQFQNNGVVDDSQLPKDRFSAERLKGVDSTLKIQPAKLEDSAVYLCASSPSGGGNTEAFFGQGTRLTVV.

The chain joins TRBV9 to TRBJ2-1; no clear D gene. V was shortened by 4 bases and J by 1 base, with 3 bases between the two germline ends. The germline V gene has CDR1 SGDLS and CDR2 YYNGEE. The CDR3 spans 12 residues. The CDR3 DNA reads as TGTGCCAGCAGCCCGTCCTACAATGAGCAGTTCTTC. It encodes CASSPSYNEQFF.

The DNA of the CDR3 is TGTGCCAGCAGCCTCAATGCGGTCAATGCGCAGTACTTC. It encodes CASSLNAVNAQYF. V is TRBV11-2 and J is TRBJ2-7; no clear D gene. V was cut by 5 bases and J by 9 bases, with 17 bases left in between. The CDR3 loop spans 13 amino acids. The germline CDR1 and CDR2 sequences are SGHAT and FQNNGV.

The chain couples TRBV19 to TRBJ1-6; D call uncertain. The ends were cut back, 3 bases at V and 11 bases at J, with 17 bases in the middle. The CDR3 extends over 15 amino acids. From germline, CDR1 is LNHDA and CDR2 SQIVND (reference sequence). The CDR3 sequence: CASSMDGLSSPPLHF. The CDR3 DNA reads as TGTGCCAGTAGTATGGACGGACTCTCGTCTCCACCCCTCCACTTT.

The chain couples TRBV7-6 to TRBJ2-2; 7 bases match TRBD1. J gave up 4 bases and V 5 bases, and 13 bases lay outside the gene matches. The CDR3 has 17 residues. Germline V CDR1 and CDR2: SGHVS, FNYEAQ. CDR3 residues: CASSTLNRGSATGELFF. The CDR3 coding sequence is TGTGCCAGCAGCACCTTAAACAGGGGAAGCGCCACCGGGGAGCTGTTTTTT. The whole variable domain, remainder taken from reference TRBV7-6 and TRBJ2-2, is GAGVSQSPRYKVTKRGQDVALRCDPISGHVSLYWYRQALGQGPEFLTYFNYEAQQDKSGLPNDRFSAERPEGSISTLTIQRTEQRDSAMYRCASSTLNRGSATGELFFGEGSRLTVL.

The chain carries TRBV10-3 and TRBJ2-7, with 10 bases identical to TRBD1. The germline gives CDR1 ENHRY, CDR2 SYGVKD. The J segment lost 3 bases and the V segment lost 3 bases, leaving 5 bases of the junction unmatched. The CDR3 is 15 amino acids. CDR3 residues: CAISEGTGANYEQYF. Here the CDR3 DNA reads TGTGCCATCAGTGAAGGGACAGGGGCCAACTACGAGCAGTACTTC.

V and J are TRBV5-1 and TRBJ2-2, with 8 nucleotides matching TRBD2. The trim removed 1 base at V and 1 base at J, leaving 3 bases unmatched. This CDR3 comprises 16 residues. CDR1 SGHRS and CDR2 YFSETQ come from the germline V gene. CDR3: CASSLLAGGNTGELFF. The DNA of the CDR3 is TGCGCCAGCAGCTTGTTGGCGGGGGGGAACACCGGGGAGCTGTTTTTT.

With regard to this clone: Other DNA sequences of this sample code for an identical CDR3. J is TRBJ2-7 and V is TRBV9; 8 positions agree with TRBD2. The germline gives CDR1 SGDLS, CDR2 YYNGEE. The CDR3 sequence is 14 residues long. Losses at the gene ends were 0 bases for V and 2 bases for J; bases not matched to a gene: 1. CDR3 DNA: TGTGCCAGCAGCGTAGCGGGAGGGCCCTACGAGCAGTACTTC. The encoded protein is CASSVAGGPYEQYF. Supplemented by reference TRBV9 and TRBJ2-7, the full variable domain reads DSGVTQTPKHLITATGQRVTLRCSPRSGDLSVYWYQQSLDQGLQFLIQYYNGEERAKGNILERFSAQQFPDLHSELNLSSLELGDSALYFCASSVAGGPYEQYFGPGTRLTVT.

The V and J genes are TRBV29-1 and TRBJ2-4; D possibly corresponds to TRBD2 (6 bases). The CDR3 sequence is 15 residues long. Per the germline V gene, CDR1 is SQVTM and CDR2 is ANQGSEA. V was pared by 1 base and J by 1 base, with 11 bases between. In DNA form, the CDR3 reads TGCAGCGTTGAAGGTGGGGGGTGGGCCAAAAACATTCAGTACTTC. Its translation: CSVEGGGWAKNIQYF.

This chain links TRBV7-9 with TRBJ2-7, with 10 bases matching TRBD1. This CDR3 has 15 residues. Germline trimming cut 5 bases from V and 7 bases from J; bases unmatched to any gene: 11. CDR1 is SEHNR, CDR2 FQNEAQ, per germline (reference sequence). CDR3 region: CASSQWDRGAAEQYF. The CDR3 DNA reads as TGTGCCAGCAGCCAATGGGACAGGGGCGCCGCGGAGCAGTACTTC.

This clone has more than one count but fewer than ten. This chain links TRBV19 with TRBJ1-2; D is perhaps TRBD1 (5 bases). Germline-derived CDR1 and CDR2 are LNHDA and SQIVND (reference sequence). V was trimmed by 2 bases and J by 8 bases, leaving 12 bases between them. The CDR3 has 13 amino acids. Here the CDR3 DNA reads TGTGCCAGTAGTATACAGGGTCCGGGCGGCTACACCTTC. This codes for CASSIQGPGGYTF.

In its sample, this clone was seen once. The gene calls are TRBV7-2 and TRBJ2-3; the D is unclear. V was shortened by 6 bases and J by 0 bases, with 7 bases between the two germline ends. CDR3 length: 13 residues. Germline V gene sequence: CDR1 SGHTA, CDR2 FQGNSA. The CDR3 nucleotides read TGTGCCAGCAGATTTACTAGCACAGATACGCAGTATTTT. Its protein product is CASRFTSTDTQYF. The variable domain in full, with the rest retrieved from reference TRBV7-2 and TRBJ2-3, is GAGVSQSPSNKVTEKGKDVELRCDPISGHTALYWYRQSLGQGLEFLIYFQGNSAPDKSGLPSDRFSAERTGGSVSTLTIQRTQQEDSAVYLCASRFTSTDTQYFGPGTRLTVL.